This T cell receptor (beta chain) derives from a study of blood T cell repertoires in COVID-19 (dated by TCRdb to between 2020 and 2021). As for the study more broadly: The collaborator samples originated in the United States, Italy and Spain and spanned the acute and convalescent phases of COVID-19. The material from the prospective study consisted of cDNA or gDNA derived from T cells, B-cell-depleted T cells, or PBMCs. Deeply sampled blood TCRbeta repertoires from subjects exposed to, actively infected with, or recovered from COVID-19 were included in the dataset. The repertoires were made available in a free public database intended to serve as a resource for research on the immune response to SARS-CoV-2. Sample metadata almost always included a de-identified subject ID, COVID-19 status, age in years and sex. Samples came from the ongoing ImmuneRACE study (first 160 participants) plus 1,254 subjects from 6 global collaborators. HLA class I and class II types, where available, came from metadata supplied by the sample provider rather than from assay-based typing.

The CDR1 and CDR2 encoded by the germline V gene are MNHEY and SVGAGI. The CDR3 numbers 13 residues from cysteine through phenylalanine. CDR3 DNA only is kept here, 39 bases in frame from base 1. Germline trimming: 7 bases from V, 5 bases from J; junction bases outside gene matches: 7. TCRbeta CDR3 regions were amplified from genomic DNA by means of the immunoSEQ Assay, a bias-controlled multiplex PCR. The original methods were these. The number of nucleated cells in each sample was estimated from the amplification of reference gene primers within the assay. Sequence reads were collapsed and filtered to measure the absolute abundance of every unique TCRbeta CDR3 rearrangement. For each sample, productive Simpson clonality was calculated by taking the square root of Simpson's diversity index across productive rearrangements. TCRdb took over this immuneACCESS table, retaining in-frame rearrangements with V and J assigned. Such tables are incomplete; in checked studies, under half of the missing clones stem from an unresolved V gene, and the remainder is unexplained. For V, J and clone size, that table is used; D and trimming come from the DNA. The sample includes 150,000 to 200,000 clones, with more than 75% observed a single time. 3% to 4% of the sample is in the top ten clones.

For this clone: Its antigen remains unidentified. Base qualities are not provided; no much larger clone lies one nucleotide away.

Study-level results and caveats: Clinical and demographic metadata were provided uncurated, with the amount varying by source and participant.

Whole blood was collected in K2EDTA tubes by collaborating institutions according to the institutions' own protocols. For TCRbeta analysis, collaborator samples were shipped as frozen whole blood, as isolated PBMCs, or as DNA extracted from either sample type. The V and J genes are TRBV6-5 and TRBJ2-7, with 8 junctional bases fitting TRBD2. The clonotype comes from a man aged 65-85 years with acute or convalescent COVID-19. Specimen: peripheral blood. The CDR3 protein is CASISGAGNEQYF. The nucleotide sequence reads as follows: TGTGCCAGCATTAGCGGGGCCGGGAACGAGCAGTACTTC.